The present T cell receptor beta chain was sequenced within a study of blood T cell repertoires in COVID-19. Study overall: Specimens from acute and convalescent COVID-19 originated in the United States, Italy and Spain. In each case, the material was cDNA or gDNA derived from T cells, B-cell-depleted T cells, or PBMCs.

As handled by the study authors: By means of reference gene primer amplification, nucleated cell counts were estimated. Sequencing was performed with immunoSEQ multiplex PCR; in TCRdb, only in-frame clones are kept and a portion is missing. V and J calls plus clone size are reproduced from that table; the DNA served to infer D and trimming. The sample consists of 55,000 to 90,000 clones, 91% of them appearing once. CDR3 length equals 16 residues. CDR1 is MNHNS and CDR2 is SASEGT in the germline V gene. V was shortened by 2 bases and J by 4 bases, with 12 bases between the two germline ends. This clone appeared a single time.

This rearrangement joins TRBV6-1 to TRBJ2-6, with D hard to call. What was sequenced was peripheral blood. This TCR was recovered from a human donor with active COVID-19. The donor label of this sample is uncertain. CDR3 sequence (DNA): TGTGCCAGCAGTGAAAATCCCGGGTCCGGGGCCAACGTCCTGACTTTC. This encodes CASSENPGSGANVLTF.